This T cell receptor beta chain came from a study of blood T cells in healthy people across ages. Study results and limitations: The percentage of naive T cells correlated strongly with TCR beta diversity.

Germline V gene data show CDR1 as LGHDT and CDR2 as YNNKEL (reference sequence). V lost 1 base, J lost 6 bases, and 9 bases lay in between. This CDR3 comprises 13 residues. With respect to this clonotype: Its antigen is not identified.

Alongside a J-beta primer mix, a sample-barcoded 5' primer served in a second PCR lasting roughly 7 to 12 cycles. TCRdb recomputed calls from the 5' RACE reads with MiXCR, one row per CDR3 protein. The table includes under 1,000,000 distinct CDR3 sequences, 36% detected once. Sample: blood. The V call is TRBV3-1, the J call TRBJ2-5; D may be TRBD2 (7 bases). The TCR sequence derives from a man between 18 and 29 years old in good health. CDR3 sequence (DNA): TGTGCCAGCAGCCAAGCGGGGGGCCAGACCCAGTACTTC. This translates into CASSQAGGQTQYF.